These 12 T cell receptor beta chains share one sample of origin, sequenced in a study of T cells expressing NK-cell markers. Using the 5' RACE reads, TCRdb records one entry per CDR3 protein without DNA. The sample holds some 500,000 distinct CDR3 sequences. The sequencing sample was made of blood T cells: a sorted CD56 or NKG2C T cell subset, CD4+ or CD8+ T cells, or bulk PBMC T cells (not recorded which). Receptors were obtained from a woman aged 50 to 65 in good health.

The chain carries TRBV5-1 and TRBJ2-3; there is no DNA to check the TCRdb D call of TRBD2. The CDR3 is made up of 23 amino acids. Germline CDR1 is SGHRS and CDR2 is YFSETQ. This CDR3 reads CASSLRSWSSGDTIPPSTDTQYF. Drawing the rest from reference TRBV5-1 and TRBJ2-3, the complete variable domain is KAGVTQTPRYLIKTRGQQVTLSCSPISGHRSVSWYQQTPGQGLQFLFEYFSETQRNKGNFPGRFSGRQFSNSRSEMNVSTLELGDSALYLCASSLRSWSSGDTIPPSTDTQYFGPGTRLTVL.

The chain joins TRBV27 to TRBJ2-2; TCRdb's assignment of TRBD2 cannot be checked, as there is no DNA. Germline V gene lookup returns CDR1 MNHEY and CDR2 SMNVEV (reference sequence). CDR3 length: 14 amino acids. The CDR3 region is CASSPSGVTGELFF.

V is TRBV29-1 and J is TRBJ1-2; the D call from TCRdb, TRBD1, cannot be confirmed without DNA. CDR1 and CDR2 from the germline V gene are SQVTM and ANQGSEA. CDR3 length: 11 residues. CDR3 sequence reads: CSVRQLGGYTF.

The CDR3 sequence is CASTLVSNTGELFF. The rearrangement joins TRBV2 to TRBJ2-2; TCRdb lists TRBD1, though no DNA is available to test this call. This CDR3 is built from 14 residues. Germline assignment: CDR1 SNHLY and CDR2 FYNNEI.

This chain links TRBV24-1 with TRBJ2-3; TCRdb selects TRBD1, and the lack of DNA leaves this call unchecked. This CDR3 comprises 15 residues. Germline CDR1 KGHDR, CDR2 SFDVKD. CDR3 region: CATSDRDSLTDTQYF.

This chain connects TRBV9 to TRBJ2-3; TCRdb's D gene call, TRBD2, goes unchecked for lack of DNA. The CDR3 is 16 residues long. Looked up from germline, CDR1 is SGDLS and CDR2 is YYNGEE. CDR3 residues: CASSVDPSGSQDKQYF. Filled out from reference TRBV9 and TRBJ2-3, the complete variable domain reads DSGVTQTPKHLITATGQRVTLRCSPRSGDLSVYWYQQSLDQGLQFLIQYYNGEERAKGNILERFSAQQFPDLHSELNLSSLELGDSALYFCASSVDPSGSQDKQYFGPGTRLTVL.

The gene calls are TRBV25-1 and TRBJ2-1; the D call from TCRdb, TRBD2, cannot be confirmed without DNA. Germline V CDR1 and CDR2: MGHDK, SYGVNS. This CDR3 is built from 15 residues. CDR3 region: CASSESNSFRDEQFF.

The chain employs TRBV20-1 and TRBJ1-2; TCRdb gives TRBD1 as the D gene, but with no DNA this cannot be confirmed. CDR1 DFQATT and CDR2 SNEGSKA come from the germline V gene (reference sequence). The CDR3 is 13 residues long. CDR3 sequence reads: CSATTGVDYGYTF.

The CDR3 is CASSLGGGNSPLHF. The chain has TRBV7-9 and TRBJ1-6; the D gene TCRdb calls, TRBD1, cannot be checked with no DNA. CDR1 SEHNR and CDR2 FQNEAQ come from the germline V gene (reference sequence). The CDR3 contains 14 residues.

This chain connects TRBV20-1 to TRBJ2-5; TCRdb calls TRBD2, which cannot be checked without DNA. This CDR3 is 16 amino acids long. CDR1 is DFQATT, CDR2 SNEGSKA, per germline (reference sequence). The CDR3: CSARDLLGLAEETQYF.

The CDR3 is CASRRGLAVSSYEQYF. This sequence joins TRBV12-3 or TRBV12-4 and TRBJ2-7; TCRdb names TRBD2, which stays unverified in the absence of DNA. The CDR3 length is 16 residues.

The rearrangement uses TRBV4-1 and TRBJ2-1; TCRdb picks TRBD2, but there is no DNA to check that call. CDR3 size: 16 residues. Germline V CDR1 and CDR2: MGHRA, YSYEKL. The CDR3 loop reads CASSRGLAGVGNEQFF.